The 25 T cell receptor beta chains presented below share a single source sample, sequenced in a study of T cell responses to AZD1222 COVID-19 vaccine. This table comes from immunoSEQ multiplex PCR, and its TCRdb copy is limited to in-frame clones, with some not included. Found here are some 190,000 clones, approximately 92% of them singletons; the top ten hold approximately 6.9%. The source material was peripheral blood, sampled on day 0 of AZD1222 vaccination. These receptors originate from an adult in good health.

V usage is TRBV6-5 and J usage is TRBJ2-7; possibly TRBD1 or TRBD2 for D (5 bases each). CDR3 size: 15 residues. CDR1 and CDR2 (germline): MNHEY, SVGAGI. With 2 bases removed from V and 0 bases from J, the gap between germline ends came to 11 bases. The CDR3 reads CASSYPGRNSYEQYF. CDR3 DNA: TGTGCCAGCAGTTACCCGGGACGGAACTCCTACGAGCAGTACTTC.

The rearrangement joins TRBV4-1 to TRBJ2-7, with 7 positions matching TRBD2. The germline CDR1 and CDR2 sequences are MGHRA and YSYEKL. J lost 0 bases, V lost 4 bases, and 9 bases had no gene match. The CDR3 has 16 amino acids. The DNA for the CDR3 is TGCGCCAGCAGCCCGGTGAGCGGGACGGTCTCCTACGAGCAGTACTTC. Translating it yields CASSPVSGTVSYEQYF.

The chain has TRBV28 and TRBJ2-7, with 7 bases aligning to TRBD1. The CDR3 contains 13 residues. Losses at the gene ends were 6 bases for V and 4 bases for J; bases not matched to a gene: 6. Germline V gene sequence: CDR1 MDHEN, CDR2 SYDVKM. The CDR3 nucleotides are TGTGCCAGCAGGCGAAGGGGGCTGTACGAGCAGTACTTC. Its translation: CASRRRGLYEQYF.

V gene TRBV5-1 combines with J gene TRBJ1-2; possibly TRBD1 for D (5 bases). This CDR3 is 13 amino acids long. Per the germline V gene, CDR1 is SGHRS and CDR2 is YFSETQ. Trimming cost V 4 bases and J 5 bases, with 12 bases left between them. CDR3 amino acids: CASSPDIDYGYTF. The CDR3 nucleotides are TGCGCCAGCAGCCCGGACATTGATTATGGCTACACCTTC.

The gene calls are TRBV10-3 and TRBJ2-2; 13 nucleotides agree with TRBD2. The CDR3 is 18 residues long. V shed 0 bases, J shed 6 bases, and the junction held 7 bases outside the gene matches. Germline CDR1 is ENHRY and CDR2 is SYGVKD. The CDR3 protein is CAISESLLAGGPAGELFF. For the CDR3, the DNA is TGTGCCATCAGTGAGTCGTTACTAGCGGGGGGGCCCGCCGGGGAGCTGTTTTTT.

This clone was observed a handful of times. J is TRBJ2-2 and V is TRBV7-8; 10 positions match TRBD1. This CDR3 has 15 residues. Per germline, CDR1 SGHVS and CDR2 FQNEAQ. J lost 6 bases, V lost 5 bases, and 6 bases had no gene match. CDR3 nucleotides: TGTGCCAGCAGCCGAGGGACAGGGGCGTCCGGGGAGCTGTTTTTT. Its translation: CASSRGTGASGELFF.

The chain recombines TRBV7-3 with TRBJ2-3; TRBD2 matches at 9 bases. Per the germline V gene, CDR1 is SGHTA and CDR2 is FQGTGA. With V trimmed by 5 bases and J by 4 bases, 7 bases remained unmatched. The CDR3 contains 15 residues. The CDR3 DNA reads as TGTGCCAGCAGCCCGTTAGCGGGGGTGGCAGATACGCAGTATTTT. This codes for CASSPLAGVADTQYF.

This chain connects TRBV4-3 to TRBJ2-7, with 9 positions matching TRBD2. J was trimmed by 2 bases and V by 0 bases; bases with no gene match: 5. The germline V gene encodes CDR1 LGHNA and CDR2 YSLEER. This CDR3 is 16 amino acids long. CDR3 nucleotide sequence: TGCGCCAGCAGCCAAGACTCGCGGGGGGGAGCCTACGAGCAGTACTTC. It is translated as CASSQDSRGGAYEQYF.

The V gene is TRBV10-2, the J gene TRBJ2-7; 7 bases line up with TRBD2. Germline V gene lookup returns CDR1 WSHSY and CDR2 SAAADI. The CDR3 totals 15 residues. After removal of 1 base from V and 2 bases from J, the junction contained 5 bases not matched to a gene. The DNA of the CDR3 is TGCGCCAGCAGTGAGTTCAGCGGGAAAACCTACGAGCAGTACGTC. Translation: CASSEFSGKTYEQYV.

V usage is TRBV10-3 and J usage is TRBJ1-2; D ambiguous. V lost 6 bases and J 2 bases, leaving 10 bases between the germline ends. This CDR3 comprises 13 residues. Germline-derived CDR1 and CDR2 are ENHRY and SYGVKD. CDR3 residues: CAISVQDNYGYTF. CDR3 nucleotides: TGTGCCATCAGCGTCCAGGACAACTATGGCTACACCTTC.

The J gene is TRBJ2-7, the V gene TRBV7-9; 7 nucleotides match TRBD2. Germline V CDR1 and CDR2: SEHNR, FQNEAQ (reference sequence). CDR3 length equals 15 residues. V dropped 5 bases and J dropped 5; count of bases not matched to a gene: 12. CDR3 in DNA: TGTGCCAGCAGCGCTAGCGGAACAACCTGGGACGAGCAGTACTTC. Residues: CASSASGTTWDEQYF.

This sequence joins TRBV7-2 and TRBJ2-7; D gene uncertain. Germline CDR1 reads SGHTA; CDR2 reads FQGNSA. CDR3 length: 13 amino acids. V was pared by 6 bases and J by 8 bases, with 17 bases between. As DNA, the CDR3 is TGTGCCAGCAGTCGTAACATAGACGGTCAGCAGTACGTC. It is translated as CASSRNIDGQQYV.

V gene TRBV19 combines with J gene TRBJ2-2; 8 bases are shared with TRBD2. CDR1 is LNHDA and CDR2 is SQIVND in the germline V gene (reference sequence). The ends lost 4 bases at V and 5 bases at J; junction bases unmatched: 6. This CDR3 contains 15 residues. CDR3 DNA: TGTGCCAGTAGTAGGCCTAGCGGGTTAACCGGGGAGCTGTTTTTT. It translates to CASSRPSGLTGELFF.

This clone was recorded a few times. The J gene is TRBJ2-6, the V gene TRBV6-1, with D unresolved. The CDR3 is 16 residues long. Germline CDR1 MNHNS, CDR2 SASEGT. The V and J ends lost 1 base and 0 bases respectively, with 7 bases between them. CDR3 in DNA: TGTGCCAGCAGTGAAGACGGGCGCTCTGGGGCCAACGTCCTGACTTTC. Amino acids: CASSEDGRSGANVLTF.

The rearrangement joins TRBV30 to TRBJ1-1; D unresolved. The germline gives CDR1 GTSNPN, CDR2 SVGIG (reference sequence). CDR3 size: 11 residues. Trimming removed 7 bases from V and 1 base from J, with 7 bases in between. CDR3 residues: CASHPNTEAFF. The CDR3 bases are TGTGCCTCCCACCCGAACACTGAAGCTTTCTTT.

V usage is TRBV10-3 and J usage is TRBJ2-5; no firm D call. CDR3 length: 11 amino acids. V dropped 10 bases and J dropped 5 bases, with 11 bases sitting between them. CDR1 and CDR2 (germline): ENHRY, SYGVKD. The CDR3 sequence: CATQIGETQYF. DNA for the CDR3: TGTGCCACCCAGATTGGGGAGACCCAGTACTTC.

This clone appeared a single time. The chain links TRBV28 to TRBJ1-4; possibly TRBD1 for D (6 bases). CDR1 MDHEN and CDR2 SYDVKM come from the germline V gene. CDR3 length: 14 residues. V lost 10 bases, J lost 7 bases, and 19 bases lay in between. The CDR3 bases are TGTGCCACCAAATTCAGGGGAGGTACTGAAAAACTGTTTTTT. It is translated as CATKFRGGTEKLFF. Full variable domain (missing parts from reference TRBV28 and TRBJ1-4): DVKVTQSSRYLVKRTGEKVFLECVQDMDHENMFWYRQDPGLGLRLIYFSYDVKMKEKGDIPEGYSVSREKKERFSLILESASTNQTSMYLCATKFRGGTEKLFFGSGTQLSVL.

The J gene is TRBJ1-2, the V gene TRBV11-3, with D possibly TRBD1 on 5 matching bases. The CDR3 length is 14 residues. The germline V gene encodes CDR1 SGHNT and CDR2 YENEEA. The V end lost 3 bases, the J end lost 4 bases, and 12 bases lay between the germline ends. DNA of the CDR3: TGTGCCAGCAGCTTCCCAGGGATGCTCTATGGCTACACCTTC. Its translation is CASSFPGMLYGYTF.

This sequence joins TRBV12-3 or TRBV12-4 and TRBJ1-1; the D gene is possibly TRBD1 (5 bases). The V and J ends lost 5 bases and 5 bases respectively, with 12 bases between them. The CDR3 covers 13 residues. In DNA form, the CDR3 reads TGTGCCAGCAGTACAGACAGTCAAACTGAAGCTTTCTTT. This codes for CASSTDSQTEAFF.

This chain uses TRBV7-3 with TRBJ2-3; D assignment may be TRBD1 or TRBD2 (5 bases each). Per the germline V gene, CDR1 is SGHTA and CDR2 is FQGTGA. V was clipped by 1 base and J by 2 bases, with 13 bases between them. The CDR3 extends over 16 amino acids. The CDR3 DNA follows: TGTGCCAGCAGCTTAAAGGGACGCCGCTTCACAGATACGCAGTATTTT. Translating gives CASSLKGRRFTDTQYF.

V gene TRBV7-2 combines with J gene TRBJ2-1; TRBD1 agrees at 9 bases. This CDR3 region has 15 residues. In germline, CDR1 is SGHTA, CDR2 FQGNSA. Trimming at V came to 5 bases and at J to 9 bases, leaving 11 bases not matched to a gene. The CDR3 DNA reads as TGTGCCAGCAGCGCACTCGTACAGGGGGCAGGTGAGCAGTTCTTC. Translating it yields CASSALVQGAGEQFF.

The gene calls are TRBV21-1 and TRBJ2-5; the table's D call of TRBD2 was not tested on the DNA. TRBV21-1 is designated a pseudogene. This CDR3 is built from 15 residues. The CDR3 protein is CASRGAGGYQETQYF. In DNA form, the CDR3 reads TGTGCCAGCAGAGGGGCTGGGGGGTACCAAGAGACCCAGTACTTC.

The chain carries TRBV11-3 and TRBJ2-1, with TRBD1 matching over 12 bases. The CDR3 extends over 15 amino acids. V lost 2 bases and J lost 8; bases outside the gene matches: 4. Germline V gene data show CDR1 as SGHNT and CDR2 as YENEEA. CDR3 amino acids: CASSLMGTGGDEQFF. The CDR3 DNA reads TGTGCCAGCAGCTTAATGGGGACAGGGGGCGATGAGCAGTTCTTC. Full variable domain (rest looked up from reference TRBV11-3 and TRBJ2-1): EAGVVQSPRYKIIEKKQPVAFWCNPISGHNTLYWYLQNLGQGPELLIRYENEEAVDDSQLPKDRFSAERLKGVDSTLKIQPAELGDSAVYLCASSLMGTGGDEQFFGPGTRLTVL.

This chain joins TRBV2 and TRBJ2-3, with 10 bases that match TRBD2. J was trimmed by 2 bases and V by 4 bases; bases with no gene match: 6. The CDR3 spans 16 residues. Germline V gene data show CDR1 as SNHLY and CDR2 as FYNNEI. The CDR3: CASSGIAGGPTDTQYF. In DNA, the CDR3 is TGTGCCAGCAGTGGGATAGCGGGGGGCCCCACAGATACGCAGTATTTT.

The chain is built from TRBV5-6 and TRBJ1-5, with D tentatively TRBD1 (5 bases). Trimming took 2 bases from V and 0 from J, leaving 9 bases between them. Per the germline V gene, CDR1 is SGHDT and CDR2 is YYEEEE. CDR3 length: 15 amino acids. CDR3 in DNA: TGTGCCAGCAGCTTTGGAGGGGCTAGCAATCAGCCCCAGCATTTT. Protein product: CASSFGGASNQPQHF.